A selection of T cell receptor beta chains follows, all from one sample in a study of T cells in Graves' hyperthyroidism and ophthalmopathy. From the multiplex PCR reads, TCRdb called clonotypes with MiXCR, one entry per CDR3 protein. The sample comprises about 99,000 distinct CDR3 sequences, roughly 47% of which are singletons, and about 28% rests with the top ten. The sample taken for sequencing was blood. Receptors originate from a man in his forties or fifties with Graves' hyperthyroidism. CDR3s include the opening cysteine and the closing phenylalanine or tryptophan. The D gene is left open where the match is weak. The size of a clone is reported for some rows only, either as once, few or many, or as a class for expanded clones.

d_call | j_call | v_call | clone_size | cdr3_aa | cdr3_nt
TRBD2 | TRBJ2-1 | TRBV20-1 | . | CSASPSGSNEQFF | TGCAGTGCTAGCCCTAGCGGGAGCAATGAGCAGTTCTTC
TRBD2 | TRBJ2-5 | TRBV29-1 | many | CSVLPGRETQYF | TGCAGCGTTTTACCCGGGAGGGAGACCCAGTACTTC
. | TRBJ1-2 | TRBV7-2 | . | CASSLPGRGYTF | TGTGCCAGCAGCCTACCGGGCCGGGGCTACACCTTC
. | TRBJ2-7 | TRBV9 | . | CASSTEPRREQYF | TGTGCCAGCAGTACAGAGCCGCGTCGCGAGCAGTACTTC
. | TRBJ2-5 | TRBV15 | many | CATSRKPGAETQYF | TGTGCCACCAGCAGAAAACCAGGGGCAGAGACCCAGTACTTC
TRBD2 | TRBJ2-7 | TRBV6-5 | many | CASSRRTSGSFYEQYF | TGTGCCAGCAGCCGTAGGACTAGCGGGAGTTTCTACGAGCAGTACTTC
. | TRBJ2-1 | TRBV7-9 | . | CASSQTGDSNEQFF | TGTGCCAGCAGCCAGACAGGAGATAGCAATGAGCAGTTCTTC
. | TRBJ2-3 | TRBV24-1 | . | CATSATGQYF | TGTGCCACCAGTGCTACAGGGCAGTATTTT
. | TRBJ1-4 | TRBV5-1 | many | CASSLSSTNEKLFF | TGCGCCAGCAGCCTAAGTTCAACTAATGAAAAACTGTTTTTT
. | TRBJ2-1 | TRBV25-1 | . | CAGYGYNEQFF | TGTGCAGGATACGGATACAATGAGCAGTTCTTC
TRBD2 | TRBJ2-5 | TRBV7-8 | once | CASSLVPGLVGGTFLTQETQYF | TGTGCCAGCAGCTTAGTCCCGGGACTAGTGGGGGGTACCTTCCTGACACAAGAGACCCAGTACTTC
. | TRBJ2-7 | TRBV28 | many | CASTKVYEQYF | TGTGCCAGTACTAAAGTCTACGAGCAGTACTTC
. | TRBJ2-6 | TRBV30 | once | CAWRGDRTF | TGTGCCTGGAGAGGAGACCGGACTTTC
. | TRBJ2-1 | TRBV7-2 | . | CASSTGTGENNEQFF | TGTGCCAGCAGCACCGGGACCGGGGAAAACAATGAGCAGTTCTTC
. | TRBJ2-2 | TRBV19 | many | CASSPRASRSTGELFF | TGTGCCAGTAGTCCCCGGGCTAGCAGGTCGACCGGGGAGCTGTTTTTT
. | TRBJ1-6 | TRBV27 | many | CASSLEGTYNSPLHF | TGTGCCAGCAGTTTAGAGGGGACGTATAATTCACCCCTCCACTTT
. | TRBJ2-5 | TRBV7-2 | many | CASSLVWASETQYF | TGTGCCAGCAGCTTAGTTTGGGCTTCAGAGACCCAGTACTTC
. | TRBJ2-1 | TRBV7-2 | . | CASSLGGEGNNEQFF | TGTGCCAGCAGCTTAGGCGGGGAAGGGAACAATGAGCAGTTCTTC
TRBD2 | TRBJ2-3 | TRBV10-3 | . | CAISSGTSGNTDTQYF | TGTGCCATCAGTTCCGGGACTAGCGGCAACACAGATACGCAGTATTTT
. | TRBJ2-1 | TRBV15 | many | CATSPLVASVYNEQFF | TGTGCCACCAGCCCCCTGGTGGCTAGCGTCTACAATGAGCAGTTCTTC
TRBD1 | TRBJ1-2 | TRBV24-1 | . | CATRPRQGDSYGYTF | TGTGCCACCAGACCCAGACAGGGTGACTCCTATGGCTACACCTTC
. | TRBJ1-5 | TRBV2 | . | CASSEAQVQHF | TGTGCCAGCAGTGAAGCGCAAGTCCAGCATTTT
. | TRBJ2-5 | TRBV9 | . | CASSVDEREYF | TGTGCCAGCAGCGTAGATGAGAGGGAGTACTTC
. | TRBJ1-4 | TRBV15 | many | CATSRDGGGNEKLFF | TGTGCCACCAGCAGAGATGGAGGAGGTAATGAAAAACTGTTTTTT
TRBD1 | TRBJ1-1 | TRBV6-5 | many | CASSYDRATEAFF | TGTGCCAGCAGTTACGACAGGGCCACTGAAGCTTTCTTT
. | TRBJ1-5 | TRBV6-5 | many | CASSQGIGNQPQHF | TGTGCCAGCAGCCAGGGTATTGGCAATCAGCCCCAGCATTTT
TRBD2 | TRBJ2-5 | TRBV9 | . | CASSVDSGGEETQYF | TGTGCCAGCAGCGTAGATTCCGGGGGGGAAGAGACCCAGTACTTC
. | TRBJ2-2 | TRBV9 | . | CASSVGGELFF | TGTGCCAGCAGCGTAGGCGGGGAGCTGTTTTTT
TRBD2 | TRBJ2-1 | TRBV6-1 | many | CASRDSSGGRNEQFF | TGTGCCAGCAGGGATTCTAGCGGGGGGCGCAATGAGCAGTTCTTC
TRBD2 | TRBJ2-5 | TRBV6-4 | many | CASSDSGLALPRETQYF | TGTGCCAGCAGTGACTCTGGACTAGCCCTACCGAGGGAGACCCAGTACTTC
. | TRBJ2-3 | TRBV4-1 | many | CASSQETGPPPDTQYF | TGCGCCAGCAGCCAAGAGACGGGACCACCTCCAGATACGCAGTATTTT
TRBD1 | TRBJ1-2 | TRBV7-9 | . | CASRREAGGGYTF | TGTGCCAGCCGTCGAGAAGCAGGGGGTGGCTACACCTTC
. | TRBJ2-3 | TRBV12-3/TRBV12-4 | many | CASSLRGTQYF | TGTGCCAGCAGTTTACGCGGGACGCAGTATTTT
. | TRBJ2-7 | TRBV20-1 | many | CSASEGPGEQYF | TGCAGTGCTAGCGAGGGCCCCGGGGAGCAGTACTTC
TRBD1 | TRBJ1-1 | TRBV7-3 | many | CASSSTTGTAEAFF | TGTGCCAGCAGCTCCACTACCGGGACAGCAGAAGCTTTCTTT
. | TRBJ2-2 | TRBV5-1 | many | CASSHVAGELFF | TGCGCCAGCAGCCATGTCGCCGGGGAGCTGTTTTTT
TRBD1 | TRBJ2-3 | TRBV7-3 | many | CASSLLGQGNSDTQYF | TGTGCCAGCAGCTTACTGGGACAGGGAAACTCAGATACGCAGTATTTT
. | TRBJ2-7 | TRBV7-9 | many | CASSPRSSLNEQYF | TGTGCCAGCAGCCCCCGTAGTTCCCTGAACGAGCAGTACTTC
. | TRBJ2-2 | TRBV19 | many | CASSINLTPGELFF | TGTGCCAGTAGTATAAATTTGACCCCCGGGGAGCTGTTTTTT
. | TRBJ1-2 | TRBV6-5 | . | CASSSQGRRYGYTF | TGTGCCAGCAGTTCACAGGGTCGGCGCTATGGCTACACCTTC
TRBD1 | TRBJ1-3 | TRBV5-1 | many | CASSLGGQMSGNTIYF | TGCGCCAGCAGCTTGGGGGGACAGATGTCTGGAAACACCATATATTTT
. | TRBJ2-5 | TRBV2 | many | CASAGRGGRETQYF | TGTGCCAGCGCCGGACGGGGAGGCAGGGAGACCCAGTACTTC
. | TRBJ2-7 | TRBV6-1 | . | CASVPSGPTYEQYF | TGTGCCAGCGTCCCCAGTGGGCCGACTTACGAGCAGTACTTC
TRBD1 | TRBJ1-1 | TRBV6-1 | . | CASSREGATEAFF | TGTGCCAGCAGCCGGGAGGGGGCCACTGAAGCTTTCTTT
. | TRBJ2-1 | TRBV29-1 | . | CSVMEQHEQFF | TGCAGCGTAATGGAGCAGCATGAGCAGTTCTTC
. | TRBJ1-2 | TRBV20-1 | once | CSAYPILPAGYTF | TGCAGTGCCTATCCGATCCTACCCGCTGGCTACACCTTC
. | TRBJ1-2 | TRBV29-1 | . | CSGGGGYYGYTF | TGCAGCGGAGGGGGGGGGTACTATGGCTACACCTTC
. | TRBJ1-5 | TRBV6-6 | many | CASSTPGQFFSQHF | TGTGCCAGCAGTACTCCGGGACAATTCTTTTCCCAGCATTTT
. | TRBJ1-1 | TRBV3-1 | many | CASRQDVNTEAFF | TGTGCCAGCAGACAGGACGTGAACACTGAAGCTTTCTTT
TRBD1 | TRBJ1-1 | TRBV12-3/TRBV12-4 | many | CASSRTGDTEAFF | TGTGCCAGCAGCCGGACAGGGGACACTGAAGCTTTCTTT
TRBD2 | TRBJ2-1 | TRBV20-1 | many | CSAPLRLAGVTLGNEQFF | TGCAGTGCCCCGCTGAGACTAGCGGGGGTCACCCTCGGGAATGAGCAGTTCTTC
TRBD1 | TRBJ2-7 | TRBV6-1 | many | CASSARTGLTYEQYF | TGTGCCAGCAGCGCCAGGACAGGGCTGACCTACGAGCAGTACTTC
. | TRBJ2-7 | TRBV2 | many | CASSETCEQYF | TGTGCCAGCAGTGAGACCTGCGAGCAGTACTTC